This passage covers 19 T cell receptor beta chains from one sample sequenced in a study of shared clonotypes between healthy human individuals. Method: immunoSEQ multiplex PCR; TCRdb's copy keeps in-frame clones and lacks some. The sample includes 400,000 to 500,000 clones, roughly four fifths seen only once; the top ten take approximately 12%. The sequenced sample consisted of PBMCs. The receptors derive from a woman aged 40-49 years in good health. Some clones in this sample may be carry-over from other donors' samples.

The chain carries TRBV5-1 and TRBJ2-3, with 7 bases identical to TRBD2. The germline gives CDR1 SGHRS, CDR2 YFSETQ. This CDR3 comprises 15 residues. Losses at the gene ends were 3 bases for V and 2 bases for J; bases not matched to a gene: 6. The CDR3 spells CASSSSGAFTDTQYF. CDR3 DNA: TGCGCCAGCAGCTCCAGCGGGGCTTTCACAGATACGCAGTATTTT.

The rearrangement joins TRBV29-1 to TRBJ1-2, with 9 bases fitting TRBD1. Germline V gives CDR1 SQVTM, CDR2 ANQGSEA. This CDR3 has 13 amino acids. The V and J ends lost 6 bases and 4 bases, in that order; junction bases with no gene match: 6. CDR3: CSVTGGAGYGYTF. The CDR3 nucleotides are TGCAGCGTCACAGGGGGCGCGGGCTATGGCTACACCTTC. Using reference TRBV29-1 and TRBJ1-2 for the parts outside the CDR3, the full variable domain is SAVISQKPSRDICQRGTSLTIQCQVDSQVTMMFWYRQQPGQSLTLIATANQGSEATYESGFVIDKFPISRPNLTFSTLTVSNMSPEDSSIYLCSVTGGAGYGYTFGSGTRLTVV.

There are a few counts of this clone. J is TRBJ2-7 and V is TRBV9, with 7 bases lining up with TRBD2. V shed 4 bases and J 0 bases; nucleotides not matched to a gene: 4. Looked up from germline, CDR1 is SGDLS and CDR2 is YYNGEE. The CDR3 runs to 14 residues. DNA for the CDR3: TGTGCCAGCAGCCCGGGACTACTCTCCTACGAGCAGTACTTC. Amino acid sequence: CASSPGLLSYEQYF.

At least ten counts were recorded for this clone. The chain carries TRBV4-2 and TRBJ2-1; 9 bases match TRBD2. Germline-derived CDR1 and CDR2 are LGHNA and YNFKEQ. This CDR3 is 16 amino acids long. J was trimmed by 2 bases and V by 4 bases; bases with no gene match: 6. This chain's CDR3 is CASSPQVAGAYNEQFF. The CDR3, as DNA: TGTGCCAGCAGCCCACAAGTAGCGGGGGCCTACAATGAGCAGTTCTTC.

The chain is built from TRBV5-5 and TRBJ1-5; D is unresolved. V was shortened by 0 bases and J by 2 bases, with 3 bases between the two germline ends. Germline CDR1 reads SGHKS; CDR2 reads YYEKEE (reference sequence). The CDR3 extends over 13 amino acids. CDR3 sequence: CASSLVGNQPQHF. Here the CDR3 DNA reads TGTGCCAGCAGCTTGGTGGGCAATCAGCCCCAGCATTTT.

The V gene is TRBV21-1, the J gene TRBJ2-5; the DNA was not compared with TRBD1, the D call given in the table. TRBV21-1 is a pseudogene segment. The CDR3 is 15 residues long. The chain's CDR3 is CASSSRTGGQETQYF. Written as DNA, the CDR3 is TGTGCCAGCAGCAGTCGGACAGGGGGACAAGAGACCCAGTACTTC.

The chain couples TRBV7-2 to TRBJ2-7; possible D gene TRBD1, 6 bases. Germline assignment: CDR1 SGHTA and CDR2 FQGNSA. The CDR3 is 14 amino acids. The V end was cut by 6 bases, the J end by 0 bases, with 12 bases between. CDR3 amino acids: CASRGAQFSYEQYF. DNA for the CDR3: TGTGCCAGCAGGGGGGCACAGTTCTCCTACGAGCAGTACTTC.

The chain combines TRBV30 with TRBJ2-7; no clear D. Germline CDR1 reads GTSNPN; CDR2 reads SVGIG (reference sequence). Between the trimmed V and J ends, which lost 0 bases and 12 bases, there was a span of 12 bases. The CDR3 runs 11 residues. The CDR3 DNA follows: TGTGCCTGGAGTGTTTTGAACTGGTGGTACTTC. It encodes CAWSVLNWWYF.

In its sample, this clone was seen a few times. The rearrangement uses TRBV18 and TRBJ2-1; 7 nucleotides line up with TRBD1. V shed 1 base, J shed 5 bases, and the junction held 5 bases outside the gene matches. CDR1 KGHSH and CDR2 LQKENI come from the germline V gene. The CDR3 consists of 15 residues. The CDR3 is CASSPRDRVDNEQFF. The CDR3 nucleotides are TGTGCCAGCTCACCACGCGACAGGGTGGACAATGAGCAGTTCTTC.

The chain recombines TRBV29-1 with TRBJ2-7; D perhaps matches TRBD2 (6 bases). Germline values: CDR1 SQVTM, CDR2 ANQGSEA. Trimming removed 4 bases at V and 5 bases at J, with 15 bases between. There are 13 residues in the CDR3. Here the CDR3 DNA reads TGCAGCGTTGGAGTAACGGGAGCTGACGAGCAGTACTTC. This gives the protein CSVGVTGADEQYF.

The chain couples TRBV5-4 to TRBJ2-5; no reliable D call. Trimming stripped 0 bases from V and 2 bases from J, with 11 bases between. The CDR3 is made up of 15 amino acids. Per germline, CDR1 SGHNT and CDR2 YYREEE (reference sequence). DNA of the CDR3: TGTGCCAGCAGCTTGGCCGGATTGAGTCAAGAGACCCAGTACTTC. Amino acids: CASSLAGLSQETQYF.

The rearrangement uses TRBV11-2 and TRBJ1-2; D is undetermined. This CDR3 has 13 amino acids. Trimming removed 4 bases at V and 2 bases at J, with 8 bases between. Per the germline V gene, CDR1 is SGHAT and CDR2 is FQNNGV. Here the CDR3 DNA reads TGTGCCAGCAGCTATATGGTAAACTATGGCTACACCTTC. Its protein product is CASSYMVNYGYTF. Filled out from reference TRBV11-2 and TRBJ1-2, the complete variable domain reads EAGVAQSPRYKIIEKRQSVAFWCNPISGHATLYWYQQILGQGPKLLIQFQNNGVVDDSQLPKDRFSAERLKGVDSTLKIQPAKLEDSAVYLCASSYMVNYGYTFGSGTRLTVV.

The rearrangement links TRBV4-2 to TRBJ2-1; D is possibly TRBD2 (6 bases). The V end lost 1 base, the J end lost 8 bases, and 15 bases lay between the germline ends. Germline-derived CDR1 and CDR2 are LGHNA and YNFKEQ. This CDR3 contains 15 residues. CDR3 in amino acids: CASSQVAAQVHEQFF. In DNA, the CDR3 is TGTGCCAGCAGCCAAGTAGCGGCGCAGGTACATGAGCAGTTCTTC.

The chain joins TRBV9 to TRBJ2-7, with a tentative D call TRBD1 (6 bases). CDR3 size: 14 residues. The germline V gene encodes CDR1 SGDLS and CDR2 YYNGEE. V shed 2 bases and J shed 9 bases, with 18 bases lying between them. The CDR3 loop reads CASSVSDSQGGQYF. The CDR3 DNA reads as TGTGCCAGCAGCGTGTCGGACAGCCAGGGTGGGCAGTACTTC.

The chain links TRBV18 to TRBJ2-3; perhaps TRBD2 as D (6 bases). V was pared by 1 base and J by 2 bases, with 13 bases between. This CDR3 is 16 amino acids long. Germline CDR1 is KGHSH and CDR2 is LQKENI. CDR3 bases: TGTGCCAGCTCACCACGCGAGCGGGCCAACACAGATACGCAGTATTTT. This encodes CASSPRERANTDTQYF.

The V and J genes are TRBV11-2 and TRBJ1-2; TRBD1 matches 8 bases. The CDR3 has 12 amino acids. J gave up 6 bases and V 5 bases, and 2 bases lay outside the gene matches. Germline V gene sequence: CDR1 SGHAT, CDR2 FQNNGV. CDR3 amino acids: CASSLQGDGYTF. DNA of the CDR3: TGTGCCAGCAGCCTACAGGGGGATGGCTACACCTTC.

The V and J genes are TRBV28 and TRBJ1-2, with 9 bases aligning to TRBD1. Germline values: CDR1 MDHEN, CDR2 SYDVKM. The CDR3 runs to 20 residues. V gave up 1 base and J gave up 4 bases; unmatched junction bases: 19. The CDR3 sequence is CASSLFLEQGAKKRVYGYTF. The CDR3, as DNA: TGTGCCAGCAGTTTATTTTTAGAACAGGGGGCTAAGAAAAGAGTCTATGGCTACACCTTC.

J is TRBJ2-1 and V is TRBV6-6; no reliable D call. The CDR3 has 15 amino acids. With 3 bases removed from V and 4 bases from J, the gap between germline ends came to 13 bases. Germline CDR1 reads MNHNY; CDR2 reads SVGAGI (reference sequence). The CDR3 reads CASSYDHEVYNEQFF. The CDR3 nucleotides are TGTGCCAGCAGTTATGACCACGAAGTATACAATGAGCAGTTCTTC.

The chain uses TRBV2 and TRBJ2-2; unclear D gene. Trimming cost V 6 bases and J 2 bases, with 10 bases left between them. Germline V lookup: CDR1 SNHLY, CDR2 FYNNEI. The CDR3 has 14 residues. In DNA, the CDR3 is TGTGCCAGCAGAGCCAGGAGAAACACCGGGGAGCTGTTTTTT. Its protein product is CASRARRNTGELFF.